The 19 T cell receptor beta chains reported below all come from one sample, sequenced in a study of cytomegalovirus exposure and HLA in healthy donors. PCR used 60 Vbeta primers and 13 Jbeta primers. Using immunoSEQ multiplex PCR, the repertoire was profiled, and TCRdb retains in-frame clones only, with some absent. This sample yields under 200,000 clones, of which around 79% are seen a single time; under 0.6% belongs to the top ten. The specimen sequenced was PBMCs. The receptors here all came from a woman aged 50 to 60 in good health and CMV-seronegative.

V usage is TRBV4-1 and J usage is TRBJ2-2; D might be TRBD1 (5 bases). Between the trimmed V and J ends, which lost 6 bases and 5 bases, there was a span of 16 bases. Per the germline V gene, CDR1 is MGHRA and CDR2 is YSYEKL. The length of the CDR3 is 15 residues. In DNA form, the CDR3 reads TGCGCCAGCAGTGACAGAAAAGCGCGAACCGGGGAGCTGTTTTTT. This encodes CASSDRKARTGELFF.

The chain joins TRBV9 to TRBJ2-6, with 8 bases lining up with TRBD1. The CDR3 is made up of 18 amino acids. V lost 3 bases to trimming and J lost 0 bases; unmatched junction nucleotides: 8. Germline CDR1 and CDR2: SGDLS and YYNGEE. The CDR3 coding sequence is TGTGCCAGCAGCGAGAGGGACAGGTATTTCTCTGGGGCCAACGTCCTGACTTTC. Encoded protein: CASSERDRYFSGANVLTF.

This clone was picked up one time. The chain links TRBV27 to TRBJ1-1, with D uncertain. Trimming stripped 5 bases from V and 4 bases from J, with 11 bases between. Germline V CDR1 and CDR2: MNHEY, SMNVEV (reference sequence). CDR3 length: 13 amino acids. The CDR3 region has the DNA TGTGCCAGCAGTCCCGTAGCTGGCACTGAAGCTTTCTTT. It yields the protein CASSPVAGTEAFF.

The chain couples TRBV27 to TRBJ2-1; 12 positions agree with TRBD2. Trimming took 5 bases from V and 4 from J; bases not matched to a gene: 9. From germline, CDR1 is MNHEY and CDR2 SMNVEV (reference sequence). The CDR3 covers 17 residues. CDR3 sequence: CASSTRLAGVSYNEQFF. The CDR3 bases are TGTGCCAGCAGTACCAGACTAGCGGGGGTATCGTACAATGAGCAGTTCTTC.

CDR3 nucleotides: TGTGCCAGTAGTATTTACCAGGGACTGAACACCGGGGAGCTGTTTTTT. It codes for CASSIYQGLNTGELFF. The genes are TRBV19 and TRBJ2-2, with D perhaps TRBD2 (6 bases). V was shortened by 3 bases and J by 1 base, with 12 bases between the two germline ends. CDR3 length: 16 amino acids. The V gene's germline CDR1 is LNHDA and CDR2 SQIVND (reference sequence).

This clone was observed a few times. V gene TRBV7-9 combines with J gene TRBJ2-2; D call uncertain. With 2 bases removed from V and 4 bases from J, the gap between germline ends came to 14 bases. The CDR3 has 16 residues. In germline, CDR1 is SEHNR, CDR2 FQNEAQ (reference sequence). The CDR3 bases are TGTGCCAGCAGCTTATTTTCCGTCACGGGCACCGGGGAGCTGTTTTTT. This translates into CASSLFSVTGTGELFF.

The CDR3 loop is CSAKETDTQYF. CDR3 nucleotide sequence: TGCAGTGCTAAGGAGACAGATACGCAGTATTTT. The genes are TRBV20-1 and TRBJ2-3; unclear D gene. The germline V gene has CDR1 DFQATT and CDR2 SNEGSKA (reference sequence). The V gene lost 4 bases and the J gene lost 3 bases, with 5 bases spanning the gap. The CDR3 has 11 amino acids.

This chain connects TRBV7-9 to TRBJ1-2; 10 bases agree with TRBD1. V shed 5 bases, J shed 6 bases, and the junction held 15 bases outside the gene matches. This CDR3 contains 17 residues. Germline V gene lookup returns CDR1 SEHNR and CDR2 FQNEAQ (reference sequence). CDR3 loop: CASSDRTGTGVVNGYTF. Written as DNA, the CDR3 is TGTGCCAGCAGCGACCGCACTGGGACAGGGGTGGTTAATGGCTACACCTTC.

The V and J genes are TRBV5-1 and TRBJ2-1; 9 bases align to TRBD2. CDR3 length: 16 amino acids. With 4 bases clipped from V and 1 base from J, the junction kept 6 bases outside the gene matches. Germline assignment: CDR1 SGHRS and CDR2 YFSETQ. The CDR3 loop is CASSPLAGGSYNEQFF. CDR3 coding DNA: TGCGCCAGCAGCCCTCTCGCGGGAGGGTCCTACAATGAGCAGTTCTTC.

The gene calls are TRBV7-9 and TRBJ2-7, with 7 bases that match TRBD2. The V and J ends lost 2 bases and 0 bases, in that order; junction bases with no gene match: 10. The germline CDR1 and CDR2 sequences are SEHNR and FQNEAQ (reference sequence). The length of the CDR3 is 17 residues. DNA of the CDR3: TGTGCCAGCAGCTTAAGCCCCGGCCTAGCGGTCTCCTACGAGCAGTACTTC. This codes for CASSLSPGLAVSYEQYF.

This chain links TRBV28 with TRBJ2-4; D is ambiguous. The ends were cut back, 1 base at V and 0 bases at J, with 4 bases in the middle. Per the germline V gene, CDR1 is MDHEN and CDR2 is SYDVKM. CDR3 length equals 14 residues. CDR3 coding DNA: TGTGCCAGCAGTTTATACTTAGCCAAAAACATTCAGTACTTC. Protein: CASSLYLAKNIQYF. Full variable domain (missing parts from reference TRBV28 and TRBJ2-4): DVKVTQSSRYLVKRTGEKVFLECVQDMDHENMFWYRQDPGLGLRLIYFSYDVKMKEKGDIPEGYSVSREKKERFSLILESASTNQTSMYLCASSLYLAKNIQYFGAGTRLSVL.

CDR3 in DNA: TGTGCCAGCAGCTTTTCACAGGGCTACGAGCAGTACTTC. This translates into CASSFSQGYEQYF. The chain carries TRBV7-2 and TRBJ2-7, with D maybe TRBD1 (6 bases). CDR3 length: 13 amino acids. V gave up 3 bases and J gave up 3 bases, with 9 bases separating them. The germline V gene has CDR1 SGHTA and CDR2 FQGNSA.

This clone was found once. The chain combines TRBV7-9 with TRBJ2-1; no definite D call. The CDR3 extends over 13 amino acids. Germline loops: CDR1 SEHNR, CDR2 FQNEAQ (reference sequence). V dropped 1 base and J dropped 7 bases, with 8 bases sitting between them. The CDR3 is CASSLEPLNEQFF. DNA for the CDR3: TGTGCCAGCAGCTTAGAGCCCCTGAATGAGCAGTTCTTC.

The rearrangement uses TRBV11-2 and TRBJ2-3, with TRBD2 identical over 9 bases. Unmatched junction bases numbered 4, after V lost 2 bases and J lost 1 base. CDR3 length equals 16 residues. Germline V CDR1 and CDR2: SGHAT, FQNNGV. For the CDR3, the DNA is TGTGCCAGCAGCTTAACAGTAGCGGGGGGCACAGATACGCAGTATTTT. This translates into CASSLTVAGGTDTQYF.

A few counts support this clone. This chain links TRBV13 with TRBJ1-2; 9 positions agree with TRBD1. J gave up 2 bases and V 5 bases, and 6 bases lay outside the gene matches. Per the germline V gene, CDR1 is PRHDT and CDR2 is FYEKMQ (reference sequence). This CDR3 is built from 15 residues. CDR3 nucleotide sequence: TGTGCCAGCAGCATTACAGGGGGCGCGAACTATGGCTACACCTTC. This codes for CASSITGGANYGYTF.

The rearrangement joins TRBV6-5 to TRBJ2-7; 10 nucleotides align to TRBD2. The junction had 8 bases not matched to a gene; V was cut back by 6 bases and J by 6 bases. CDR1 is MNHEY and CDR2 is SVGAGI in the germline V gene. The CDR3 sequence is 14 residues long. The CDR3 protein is CASRTLAGAGEQYF. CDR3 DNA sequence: TGTGCCAGCAGAACTCTAGCGGGGGCAGGCGAGCAGTACTTC.

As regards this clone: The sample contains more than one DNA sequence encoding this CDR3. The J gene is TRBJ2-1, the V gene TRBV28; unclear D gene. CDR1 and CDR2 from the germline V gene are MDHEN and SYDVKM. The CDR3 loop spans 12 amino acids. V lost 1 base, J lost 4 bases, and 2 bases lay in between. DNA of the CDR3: TGTGCCAGCAGTTTATCTTACAATGAGCAGTTCTTC. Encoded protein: CASSLSYNEQFF.

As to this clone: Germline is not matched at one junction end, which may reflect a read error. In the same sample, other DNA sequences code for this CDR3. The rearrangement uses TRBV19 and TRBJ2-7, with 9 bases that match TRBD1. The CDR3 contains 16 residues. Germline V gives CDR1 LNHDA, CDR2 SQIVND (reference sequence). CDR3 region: CASSMLMGQGSYEQYF. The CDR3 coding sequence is TGTGCCAGCAGTATGCTGATGGGACAGGGCTCCTACGAGCAGTACTTC.

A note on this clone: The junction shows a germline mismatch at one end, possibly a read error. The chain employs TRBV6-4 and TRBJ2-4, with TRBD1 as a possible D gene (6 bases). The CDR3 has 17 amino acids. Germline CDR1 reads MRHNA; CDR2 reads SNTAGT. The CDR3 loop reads CASRTLDRPRAKNSQYF. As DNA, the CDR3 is TGTGCCAGCAGGACCCTCGACAGGCCAAGGGCCAAAAACAGTCAGTACTTC.